These T cell receptor beta chains were read from a single sample in a study of blood T cell repertoires in COVID-19. Clones were sequenced by immunoSEQ multiplex PCR, and TCRdb holds only the in-frame ones, with some missing. The sample has 100,000 to 150,000 clones, around 89% seen once. Specimen: peripheral blood. Receptors were obtained from a man between 65 and 85 years old with active COVID-19. Each CDR3 is given with its conserved first and last residue. A D gene is named only where the DNA matches it firmly. Some rows have no size entry. The others give once, few or many, or a class for an expanded clone.

v_call: TRBV14
clone_size: NA
j_call: TRBJ1-1
d_call: NA
cdr3_aa: CASSQVGSNTEAFF
cdr3_nt: TGTGCCAGCAGCCAAGTCGGGAGCAACACTGAAGCTTTCTTT

v_call: TRBV4-1
clone_size: few
j_call: TRBJ2-2
d_call: TRBD2
cdr3_aa: CASMRTSGNTGELFF
cdr3_nt: TGCGCCAGCATGAGGACTAGCGGGAACACCGGGGAGCTGTTTTTT

v_call: TRBV24-1
clone_size: NA
j_call: TRBJ2-3
d_call: NA
cdr3_aa: CATSRYADTQYF
cdr3_nt: TGTGCCACCAGCAGATACGCAGATACGCAGTATTTT

v_call: TRBV27
clone_size: NA
j_call: TRBJ2-5
d_call: NA
cdr3_aa: CASSPGVRGETQYF
cdr3_nt: TGTGCCAGCAGTCCTGGAGTTAGAGGAGAGACCCAGTACTTC

v_call: TRBV5-4
clone_size: NA
j_call: TRBJ2-2
d_call: TRBD1
cdr3_aa: CASSWGQGNTGELFF
cdr3_nt: TGTGCCAGCAGTTGGGGACAGGGGAACACCGGGGAGCTGTTTTTT

v_call: TRBV6-5
clone_size: NA
j_call: TRBJ1-1
d_call: NA
cdr3_aa: CASTKGGGTEAFF
cdr3_nt: TGTGCCAGCACCAAGGGGGGAGGGACTGAAGCTTTCTTT

v_call: TRBV7-2
clone_size: once
j_call: TRBJ1-4
d_call: TRBD1
cdr3_aa: CASSLSRDRVGEKLFF
cdr3_nt: TGTGCCAGCAGCTTATCTCGGGACAGGGTGGGTGAAAAACTGTTTTTT

v_call: TRBV18
clone_size: NA
j_call: TRBJ1-3
d_call: TRBD1
cdr3_aa: CASSPADRAGGNTIYF
cdr3_nt: TGTGCCAGCTCACCTGCGGACAGGGCGGGTGGAAACACCATATATTTT

v_call: TRBV6-5
clone_size: NA
j_call: TRBJ2-3
d_call: TRBD2
cdr3_aa: CASSSPGGNTQYF
cdr3_nt: TGTGCCAGCAGTTCCCCGGGAGGAAATACGCAGTATTTT

v_call: TRBV7-2
clone_size: NA
j_call: TRBJ2-5
d_call: TRBD2
cdr3_aa: CASSLRGRDGETQYF
cdr3_nt: TGTGCCAGCAGCTTACGCGGGAGGGATGGAGAGACCCAGTACTTC

v_call: TRBV4-3
clone_size: few
j_call: TRBJ2-3
d_call: TRBD2
cdr3_aa: CASSQDYYDLAGITDTQYF
cdr3_nt: TGCGCCAGCAGCCAAGACTATTACGACCTAGCGGGAATAACAGATACGCAGTATTTT

v_call: TRBV28
clone_size: NA
j_call: TRBJ2-3
d_call: NA
cdr3_aa: CASRLQGPDTQYF
cdr3_nt: TGTGCCAGCAGGCTACAGGGACCAGATACGCAGTATTTT

v_call: TRBV28
clone_size: once
j_call: TRBJ2-2
d_call: TRBD2
cdr3_aa: CASSLHSGSGAGELFF
cdr3_nt: TGTGCCAGCAGTTTACATAGCGGGAGTGGGGCCGGGGAGCTGTTTTTT